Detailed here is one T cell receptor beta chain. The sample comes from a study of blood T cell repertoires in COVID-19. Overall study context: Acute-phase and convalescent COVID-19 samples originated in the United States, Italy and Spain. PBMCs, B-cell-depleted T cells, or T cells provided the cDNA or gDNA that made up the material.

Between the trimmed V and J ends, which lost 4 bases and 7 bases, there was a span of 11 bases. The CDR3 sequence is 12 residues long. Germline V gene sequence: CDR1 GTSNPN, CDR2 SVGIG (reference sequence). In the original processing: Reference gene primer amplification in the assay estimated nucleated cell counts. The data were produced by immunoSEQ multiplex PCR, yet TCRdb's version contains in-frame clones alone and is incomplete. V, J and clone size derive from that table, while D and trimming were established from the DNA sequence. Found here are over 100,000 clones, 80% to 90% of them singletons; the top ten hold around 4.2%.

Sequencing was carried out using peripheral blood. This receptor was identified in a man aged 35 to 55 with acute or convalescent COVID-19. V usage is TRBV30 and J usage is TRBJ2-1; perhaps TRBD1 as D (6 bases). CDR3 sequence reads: CAWTTGMNEQFF. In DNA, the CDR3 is TGTGCCTGGACAACAGGGATGAATGAGCAGTTCTTC.